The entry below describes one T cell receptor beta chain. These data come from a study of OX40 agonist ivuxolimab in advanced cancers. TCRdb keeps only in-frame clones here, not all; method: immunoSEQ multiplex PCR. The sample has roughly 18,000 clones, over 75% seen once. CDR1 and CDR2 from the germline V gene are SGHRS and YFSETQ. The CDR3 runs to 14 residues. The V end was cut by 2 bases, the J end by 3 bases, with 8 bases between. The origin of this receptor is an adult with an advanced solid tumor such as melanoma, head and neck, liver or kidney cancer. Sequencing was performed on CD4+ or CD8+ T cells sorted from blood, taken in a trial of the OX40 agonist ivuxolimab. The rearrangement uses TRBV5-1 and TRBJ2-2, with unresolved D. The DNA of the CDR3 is TGCGCCAGCAGCTTTAGCACACACACCGGGGAGCTGTTTTTT. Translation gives CASSFSTHTGELFF.